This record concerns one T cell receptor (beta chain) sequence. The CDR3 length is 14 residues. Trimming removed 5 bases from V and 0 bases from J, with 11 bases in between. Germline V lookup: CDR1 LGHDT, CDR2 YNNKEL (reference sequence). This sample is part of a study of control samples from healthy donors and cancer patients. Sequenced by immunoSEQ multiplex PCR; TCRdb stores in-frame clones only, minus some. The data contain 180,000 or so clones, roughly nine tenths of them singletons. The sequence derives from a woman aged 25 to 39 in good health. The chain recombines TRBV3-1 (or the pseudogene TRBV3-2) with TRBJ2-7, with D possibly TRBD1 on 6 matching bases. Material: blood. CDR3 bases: TGTGCCAGCAGCGACAGGTTGAGCTCCTACGAGCAGTACTTC. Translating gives CASSDRLSSYEQYF.